This T cell receptor (beta chain) was captured by sequencing in a study of blood T cell repertoires in COVID-19. For the study at large: Sites across the United States, Italy and Spain contributed samples from acute and convalescent COVID-19.

Original processing notes: Amplification of reference gene primers was used by the study to estimate nucleated cell counts. Using immunoSEQ multiplex PCR, the repertoire was profiled, and TCRdb retains in-frame clones only, with some absent. V and J calls and clone size are copied from that table; D and trimming were computed from the DNA. The table records 200,000 to 300,000 clones, more than 85% of them present only once. Germline CDR1 LGHDT, CDR2 YNNKEL (reference sequence). With 3 bases clipped from V and 3 bases from J, the junction kept 9 bases outside the gene matches. The CDR3 spans 16 residues.

The V call is TRBV3-1 (or the pseudogene TRBV3-2), the J call TRBJ2-7; TRBD1 matches at 9 bases. The sample taken for sequencing was peripheral blood. This TCR was recovered from a woman aged 55-70 years with COVID-19, enrolled during active disease. CDR3 region: CASSQDLQGALYEQYF. The CDR3, as DNA: TGTGCCAGCAGCCAGGACTTACAGGGGGCTCTCTACGAGCAGTACTTC.